This is a list of T cell receptor beta chains from one sample in a study of cytomegalovirus exposure and HLA in healthy donors. Sequencing used immunoSEQ multiplex PCR; TCRdb keeps in-frame clones, though not all of them. The top ten hold 4.5% to 5.5% of the sample, which has roughly 150,000 clones, roughly 70% seen once. The sequenced sample was PBMCs. These receptors originate from a young woman in good health and CMV-seropositive. Each CDR3 is given with its conserved first and last residue. D genes are given only for firm matches.

V gene: TRBV30
D gene: -
J gene: TRBJ1-1
CDR3 protein: CAWRPGGMNTEAFF

V gene: TRBV6-5
D gene: -
J gene: TRBJ2-1
CDR3 protein: CASSYDRIALFF

V gene: TRBV6-5
D gene: -
J gene: TRBJ1-2
CDR3 protein: CASTPSGGMRGYTF

V gene: TRBV2
D gene: -
J gene: TRBJ1-2
CDR3 protein: CASSEVTETNYGYTF

V gene: TRBV12-5
D gene: -
J gene: TRBJ1-3
CDR3 protein: CASGLSTAPGNTIYF

V gene: TRBV6-5
D gene: -
J gene: TRBJ1-1
CDR3 protein: CASSYSSSPGNTEAFF

V gene: TRBV11-2
D gene: -
J gene: TRBJ2-1
CDR3 protein: CASSLSGNEQFF

V gene: TRBV28
D gene: TRBD1
J gene: TRBJ2-7
CDR3 protein: CASRTGQGNYEQYF

V gene: TRBV28
D gene: -
J gene: TRBJ1-6
CDR3 protein: CASSISLGVFNSPLHF

V gene: TRBV2
D gene: TRBD1
J gene: TRBJ1-1
CDR3 protein: CASRVSGTAEAFF

V gene: TRBV18
D gene: TRBD1
J gene: TRBJ1-1
CDR3 protein: CASLVRTGTTEAFF

V gene: TRBV7-3
D gene: -
J gene: TRBJ1-2
CDR3 protein: CASSSLPGQGGYTF

V gene: TRBV2
D gene: TRBD2
J gene: TRBJ2-1
CDR3 protein: CASSVAGGRYNEQFF

V gene: TRBV2
D gene: TRBD2
J gene: TRBJ2-4
CDR3 protein: CASSVLAQGGTPGF

V gene: TRBV7-2
D gene: -
J gene: TRBJ1-2
CDR3 protein: CASSRLDRPLYGYTF

V gene: TRBV5-1
D gene: TRBD1
J gene: TRBJ1-1
CDR3 protein: CASSLGDRDTEAFF

V gene: TRBV4-1
D gene: -
J gene: TRBJ1-4
CDR3 protein: CASSQVQGKLFF

V gene: TRBV10-3
D gene: TRBD1
J gene: -
CDR3 protein: CAISGSSGTGGYEQYF

V gene: TRBV7-8
D gene: -
J gene: TRBJ1-5
CDR3 protein: CASSLAGRDQPQHF

V gene: TRBV15
D gene: -
J gene: TRBJ1-1
CDR3 protein: CATSTPPHNLLNTEAFF

V gene: TRBV20-1
D gene: -
J gene: TRBJ1-4
CDR3 protein: CSSGSNEKLFF

V gene: TRBV6-5
D gene: TRBD1
J gene: TRBJ1-1
CDR3 protein: CSTGTGGTEAFF

V gene: TRBV2
D gene: -
J gene: TRBJ2-7
CDR3 protein: CASSYNEQYF

V gene: TRBV7-2
D gene: -
J gene: TRBJ2-3
CDR3 protein: CASSLPRGSTDTQYF

V gene: TRBV7-7
D gene: -
J gene: TRBJ2-5
CDR3 protein: CASSLVLGRDETQYF

V gene: TRBV4-3
D gene: TRBD2
J gene: TRBJ2-2
CDR3 protein: CASSQEEQMRGVGKLFF

V gene: TRBV18
D gene: TRBD1
J gene: TRBJ1-6
CDR3 protein: CASSPRDRGYNSPLHF

V gene: TRBV5-6
D gene: TRBD1
J gene: TRBJ1-4
CDR3 protein: CASSLGPGQGSHNEKLFF

V gene: TRBV5-1
D gene: TRBD2
J gene: TRBJ2-1
CDR3 protein: CASSWGGSGGYNEQFF

V gene: TRBV29-1
D gene: -
J gene: TRBJ1-2
CDR3 protein: CSGQNPNYGYTF

V gene: TRBV5-6
D gene: TRBD1
J gene: TRBJ2-5
CDR3 protein: CASSPGTGMETQYF

V gene: TRBV9
D gene: -
J gene: TRBJ2-1
CDR3 protein: CASSRDKTGDEQFF

V gene: TRBV19
D gene: -
J gene: TRBJ2-3
CDR3 protein: CASTRTSTDTQYF

V gene: TRBV7-8
D gene: -
J gene: TRBJ1-5
CDR3 protein: CASSLSPDQPQHF

V gene: TRBV2
D gene: -
J gene: TRBJ1-2
CDR3 protein: CASSDSNYGYTF

V gene: TRBV2
D gene: -
J gene: TRBJ2-3
CDR3 protein: CASSMSYSTDTQYF

V gene: TRBV10-3
D gene: -
J gene: TRBJ1-1
CDR3 protein: CAISESGQTNTEAFF

V gene: TRBV9
D gene: TRBD2
J gene: -
CDR3 protein: CASSVGVAGYEQYF

V gene: TRBV20-1
D gene: TRBD2
J gene: TRBJ2-5
CDR3 protein: CSAWGGETQYF

V gene: TRBV6-5
D gene: TRBD1
J gene: TRBJ2-7
CDR3 protein: CASSSWGQLYEQYF

V gene: TRBV9
D gene: -
J gene: TRBJ1-4
CDR3 protein: CASSVEGGAVEKLFF

V gene: TRBV4-2
D gene: TRBD1
J gene: TRBJ1-3
CDR3 protein: CASSQYRQGASGNTIYF

V gene: TRBV9
D gene: -
J gene: TRBJ1-4
CDR3 protein: CASSAKAGASGEKLFF